Sequencing of this T cell receptor beta chain was carried out in a study of identical twins. The V gene's germline CDR1 is MDHEN and CDR2 SYDVKM. V dropped 6 bases and J dropped 6; count of bases not matched to a gene: 6. The CDR3 length is 15 residues. TCRdb independently ran MiXCR on the 5' RACE reads; one entry per CDR3 protein. The sample contains 550,000 to 800,000 distinct CDR3 sequences, around 7.4% of which appear only once. General study points: Beta out-of-frame sequences displayed a weaker excess of sharing between twins. The same donors were not followed; conclusions instead depended on cross-sectional statistical analysis.

Details on this clonotype: Its antigen is undetermined.

The sample was also reused in another study, on yellow fever vaccine responses in identical twins.

The chain couples TRBV28 to TRBJ1-6; 9 bases align to TRBD1. This clonotype was obtained from a woman between 18 and 29 years old in good health. Sequenced input: PBMCs. The CDR3 DNA reads TGTGCCAGCAGAGCTCGGGGACAGGGTAATTCACCCCTCCACTTT. Its protein is CASRARGQGNSPLHF.